These 21 T cell receptor beta chains share one sample of origin, sequenced in a study of cytomegalovirus exposure and HLA in healthy donors. Primers: 60 Vbeta forward and 13 Jbeta reverse. Repertoires were generated with immunoSEQ multiplex PCR, while TCRdb's copy carries only in-frame clones and drops some. Of about 60,000 clones listed, around 73% were seen once; the top ten hold roughly 5.5%. The specimen sequenced was PBMCs. The source is a man aged 45-65 years in good health and CMV-seronegative.

The rearrangement joins TRBV5-1 to TRBJ2-1, with 9 bases fitting TRBD2. V lost 4 bases, J lost 0 bases, and 8 bases stayed unmatched. The CDR3 consists of 17 residues. Germline assignment: CDR1 SGHRS and CDR2 YFSETQ. CDR3 residues: CASSPEGSGGSYNEQFF. The CDR3, as DNA: TGCGCCAGCAGCCCCGAGGGTAGCGGGGGCTCCTACAATGAGCAGTTCTTC.

This rearrangement joins TRBV27 to TRBJ1-5; D is perhaps TRBD1 (6 bases). The germline CDR1 and CDR2 sequences are MNHEY and SMNVEV (reference sequence). V lost 0 bases, J lost 2 bases, and 8 bases lay in between. This CDR3 has 15 amino acids. This CDR3 is CASSLSGGGNQPQHF. CDR3 coding DNA: TGTGCCAGCAGTTTATCAGGGGGAGGCAATCAGCCCCAGCATTTT.

The chain recombines TRBV5-8 with TRBJ2-1, with 9 bases matching TRBD2. Germline values: CDR1 SGHTS, CDR2 YDEGEE. The junction had 5 bases not matched to a gene; V was cut back by 4 bases and J by 0 bases. The CDR3 consists of 16 residues. This CDR3 reads CASSLRTSVSYNEQFF. The CDR3, as DNA: TGTGCCAGCAGCCTCAGGACTAGCGTCTCCTACAATGAGCAGTTCTTC.

J is TRBJ2-3 and V is TRBV5-1, with 12 nucleotides matching TRBD2. The V segment lost 4 bases and the J segment 4 bases; nucleotides outside the gene matches: 7. The germline CDR1 and CDR2 sequences are SGHRS and YFSETQ. The CDR3 length is 16 residues. The CDR3 DNA is TGCGCCAGCAGCCCAGGACTAGCGGGGTGGGCAGATACGCAGTATTTT. It codes for CASSPGLAGWADTQYF.

This clone was picked up a small number of times. V is TRBV5-1 and J is TRBJ1-3, with D possibly matching TRBD1 (6 bases). Trimming took off 5 bases at V and 4 bases at J, with 16 bases between the two ends. CDR3 size: 15 residues. In germline, CDR1 is SGHRS, CDR2 YFSETQ. The CDR3 DNA sequence: TGCGCCAGCAGGCGCCAACAGGGTCCGGGAAACACCATATATTTT. It specifies CASRRQQGPGNTIYF.

The chain recombines TRBV2 with TRBJ1-1, with 7 bases lining up with TRBD1. Germline V gene sequence: CDR1 SNHLY, CDR2 FYNNEI. The J segment lost 0 bases and the V segment lost 8 bases, leaving 12 bases of the junction unmatched. This CDR3 comprises 16 residues. DNA for the CDR3: TGTGCCAGCTCGCTAAGAAAGGGACAGCTGAACACTGAAGCTTTCTTT. Translated: CASSLRKGQLNTEAFF.

The chain joins TRBV18 to TRBJ1-1; D possibly corresponds to TRBD1 (6 bases). The CDR3 consists of 15 residues. CDR1 and CDR2 (germline): KGHSH, LQKENI. V dropped 3 bases and J dropped 1 base, with 12 bases sitting between them. In nucleotides, the CDR3 is TGTGCCAGCTCACCTCTTGGACAGACGAACACTGAAGCTTTCTTT. Protein: CASSPLGQTNTEAFF.

The V call is TRBV6-1, the J call TRBJ1-5; no firm D call. V was shortened by 6 bases and J by 2 bases, with 14 bases between the two germline ends. CDR1 is MNHNS and CDR2 is SASEGT in the germline V gene. This CDR3 contains 15 residues. The CDR3 loop reads CASSASGEGNQPQHF. The CDR3 region has the DNA TGTGCCAGCAGCGCCTCCGGGGAAGGCAATCAGCCCCAGCATTTT.

The chain couples TRBV5-4 to TRBJ1-2, with TRBD1 as a possible D gene (6 bases). The germline V gene encodes CDR1 SGHNT and CDR2 YYREEE (reference sequence). CDR3 size: 14 residues. Trimming removed 4 bases from V and 4 bases from J, with 14 bases in between. The CDR3 DNA follows: TGTGCCAGCAGCCAGACGGGGGGCTCCTATGGCTACACCTTC. Amino acid sequence: CASSQTGGSYGYTF.

This sequence joins TRBV7-9 and TRBJ2-5; 12 bases are shared with TRBD2. Germline V gene data show CDR1 as SEHNR and CDR2 as FQNEAQ (reference sequence). The CDR3 runs 15 residues. The J segment lost 4 bases and the V segment lost 5 bases, leaving 5 bases of the junction unmatched. The DNA of the CDR3 is TGTGCCAGCAGCCACCTAGCGGGGGGGGGAGAGACCCAGTACTTC. This translates into CASSHLAGGGETQYF.

The V call is TRBV2, the J call TRBJ1-5; maybe TRBD1 (5 bases). The CDR3 has 14 residues. V was pared by 5 bases and J by 0 bases, with 8 bases between. The germline CDR1 and CDR2 sequences are SNHLY and FYNNEI. The CDR3 DNA follows: TGTGCCAGCAGTAGACAGACTAGCAATCAGCCCCAGCATTTT. This sequence encodes CASSRQTSNQPQHF.

The chain recombines TRBV4-2 with TRBJ2-5, with a weak D call TRBD2 (6 bases). Germline V gene data show CDR1 as LGHNA and CDR2 as YNFKEQ. The CDR3 runs 17 residues. Trimming left V 1 base short and J 5 bases short, with 20 bases between. The CDR3 nucleotides read TGTGCCAGCAGCCAAGCGGGAGTAGGAGAGGCGGACGAGACCCAGTACTTC. As protein: CASSQAGVGEADETQYF.

The chain couples TRBV9 to TRBJ2-5; 12 bases align to TRBD2. CDR1 is SGDLS and CDR2 is YYNGEE in the germline V gene. The CDR3 is 15 residues long. V dropped 1 base and J dropped 2; count of bases not matched to a gene: 0. As DNA, the CDR3 is TGTGCCAGCAGCGTACTAGCGGGGGGGCAAGAGACCCAGTACTTC. It is translated as CASSVLAGGQETQYF.

The CDR3, as DNA: TGTGCCTGGAGGGGGGACAAAACTAGCACAGATACGCAGTATTTT. Translated, it gives CAWRGDKTSTDTQYF. V and J are TRBV30 and TRBJ2-3; weak D call: TRBD1 (6 bases). V lost 3 bases to trimming and J lost 0 bases, with 13 bases between them. The CDR3 is 15 amino acids. Germline V lookup: CDR1 GTSNPN, CDR2 SVGIG (reference sequence).

The gene calls are TRBV27 and TRBJ2-7; D call uncertain. From germline, CDR1 is MNHEY and CDR2 SMNVEV (reference sequence). With 6 bases removed from V and 6 bases from J, the gap between germline ends came to 9 bases. There are 11 residues in the CDR3. The CDR3 nucleotides read TGTGCCAGCAGCCATGGTAGCGAGCAGTACTTC. Translated, it gives CASSHGSEQYF.

This clone was seen a few times. The chain recombines TRBV5-5 with TRBJ2-7; no reliable D call. CDR1 is SGHKS and CDR2 is YYEKEE in the germline V gene (reference sequence). Trimming took 0 bases from V and 2 from J, leaving 9 bases between them. There are 14 residues in the CDR3. The CDR3 spells CASSLEAGPYEQYF. The CDR3 coding sequence is TGTGCCAGCAGCTTGGAGGCAGGCCCCTACGAGCAGTACTTC.

The V call is TRBV10-3, the J call TRBJ1-1; a weak D match, TRBD1 (6 bases). The CDR3 covers 16 residues. V was clipped by 11 bases and J by 0 bases, with 22 bases between them. Germline V gene data show CDR1 as ENHRY and CDR2 as SYGVKD. The CDR3: CAAEGGNGIVNTEAFF. CDR3 DNA: TGTGCCGCCGAGGGGGGGAACGGTATAGTGAACACTGAAGCTTTCTTT.

As DNA, the CDR3 is TGCGCCAGCAGCGCGACAGGGATCGGGGAGCTGTTTTTT. Translation gives CASSATGIGELFF. The V call is TRBV10-1, the J call TRBJ2-2; 7 bases line up with TRBD1. V dropped 6 bases and J dropped 7; count of bases not matched to a gene: 5. The V gene's germline CDR1 is WNHNN and CDR2 SYGVQD (reference sequence). The CDR3 is 13 residues long.

This clone was observed a single time. V usage is TRBV9 and J usage is TRBJ1-2; D gene unclear. The CDR3 spans 14 residues. V was pared by 3 bases and J by 8 bases, with 17 bases between. The germline gives CDR1 SGDLS, CDR2 YYNGEE. The CDR3, as DNA: TGTGCCAGCAGCGGCCCCTCGGGGAGTCAAGGCTACACCTTC. Its protein is CASSGPSGSQGYTF.

The chain couples TRBV5-5 to TRBJ1-6; possibly TRBD1 for D (5 bases). The CDR3 contains 15 residues. Trimming stripped 6 bases from V and 7 bases from J, with 17 bases between. The germline V gene has CDR1 SGHKS and CDR2 YYEKEE (reference sequence). The CDR3 here is CASTPRGAANSPLHF. The DNA of the CDR3 is TGTGCCAGCACCCCCCGTGGGGCAGCCAATTCACCCCTCCACTTT.

V and J are TRBV30 and TRBJ1-1, with 11 bases that match TRBD1. The CDR3 has 12 amino acids. Per germline, CDR1 GTSNPN and CDR2 SVGIG (reference sequence). Trimming at V came to 8 bases and at J to 10 bases, leaving 9 bases not matched to a gene. CDR3 sequence reads: CAHGQGAVLAFF. Here the CDR3 DNA reads TGTGCCCACGGACAGGGGGCGGTTCTAGCTTTCTTT.